These 8 T cell receptor beta chains were all obtained from the same sample, sequenced in a study of cytomegalovirus exposure and HLA in healthy donors. This PCR relied on a set of 60 Vbeta primers and 13 Jbeta primers. Clones were read by immunoSEQ multiplex PCR, and TCRdb kept only the in-frame ones, dropping some. The listing records 120,000 or so clones. What was sequenced was PBMCs. The receptors stem from a man aged 18 to 30 in good health and CMV-seronegative.

The chain couples TRBV18 to TRBJ2-3; TRBD1 matches 7 bases. The CDR3 extends over 13 amino acids. CDR1 and CDR2 from the germline V gene are KGHSH and LQKENI. Trimming cost V 3 bases and J 4 bases; bases outside gene matches: 1. The CDR3: CASSPTGADTQYF. CDR3 DNA sequence: TGTGCCAGCTCACCCACAGGGGCAGATACGCAGTATTTT. Looking up the rest from reference TRBV18 and TRBJ2-3 gives the full variable domain: NAGVMQNPRHLVRRRGQEARLRCSPMKGHSHVYWYRQLPEEGLKFMVYLQKENIIDESGMPKERFSAEFPKEGPSILRIQQVVRGDSAAYFCASSPTGADTQYFGPGTRLTVL.

The rearrangement links TRBV6-1 to TRBJ2-7, with D perhaps matching TRBD1 (6 bases). V lost 2 bases, J lost 4 bases, and 18 bases lay in between. From germline, CDR1 is MNHNS and CDR2 SASEGT. CDR3 length: 16 amino acids. As DNA, the CDR3 is TGTGCCAGCAGTGAACCTTCCACCCTAACAGGGTACGAGCAGTACTTC. Protein product: CASSEPSTLTGYEQYF.

The CDR3 spells CASSPTLSRNPSMNTEAFF. The CDR3 DNA reads TGTGCCAGCTCACCTACCCTTTCCCGAAATCCTTCTATGAACACTGAAGCTTTCTTT. The J gene is TRBJ1-1, the V gene TRBV18; D remains ambiguous. Trimming removed 3 bases at V and 0 bases at J, with 23 bases between. This CDR3 is 19 amino acids long. Looked up from germline, CDR1 is KGHSH and CDR2 is LQKENI.

This chain links TRBV11-2 with TRBJ2-7; the D gene is possibly TRBD2 (6 bases). Trimming shortened V by 11 bases and J by 5 bases, and 22 bases separated the two germline ends. The length of the CDR3 is 14 residues. Germline CDR1 and CDR2: SGHAT and FQNNGV. For the CDR3, the DNA is TGTGCCGAGCAAGTAGCGGTCGGCCCCCACGAGCAGTACTTC. Its translation: CAEQVAVGPHEQYF. The whole variable domain, filled in from reference TRBV11-2 and TRBJ2-7, reads EAGVAQSPRYKIIEKRQSVAFWCNPISGHATLYWYQQILGQGPKLLIQFQNNGVVDDSQLPKDRFSAERLKGVDSTLKIQPAKLEDSAVYLCAEQVAVGPHEQYFGPGTRLTVT.

V is TRBV7-8 and J is TRBJ2-7; the match to TRBD2 covers 9 bases. The ends lost 5 bases at V and 2 bases at J; junction bases unmatched: 10. Germline CDR1 SGHVS, CDR2 FQNEAQ. This CDR3 region has 16 residues. The CDR3 coding sequence is TGTGCCAGCAGCCCCCGGGTGGCTAGCGGGGCCTACGAGCAGTACTTC. It specifies CASSPRVASGAYEQYF.

V usage is TRBV28 and J usage is TRBJ2-5, with 12 bases matching TRBD2. TRBJ2-7 matches the DNA end more closely, so the J call is doubtful. CDR3 length equals 15 residues. Per the germline V gene, CDR1 is MDHEN and CDR2 is SYDVKM. CDR3 bases: TGTGCCACCTCCTCCCTAGCGGGAGGGCTCTACGAGCAGTACTTC. As protein: CATSSLAGGLYEQYF.

V and J are TRBV10-3 and TRBJ1-2; TRBD1 might be the D (5 bases). Germline lookup yields CDR1 ENHRY and CDR2 SYGVKD. There are 14 residues in the CDR3. V shed 3 bases and J shed 1 base, with 9 bases lying between them. The CDR3 coding sequence is TGTGCCATCAGTGAAGTGGGGGGTAACTATGGCTACACCTTC. This translates into CAISEVGGNYGYTF.

The rearrangement links TRBV6-5 to TRBJ2-5, with 10 bases fitting TRBD2. The J call is doubtful: the DNA matches TRBJ2-7 better. Germline V gives CDR1 MNHEY, CDR2 SVGAGI. CDR3 length: 13 amino acids. CDR3 sequence: CAATSGAVYEQYF. The CDR3 coding sequence is TGTGCCGCCACTAGCGGGGCTGTCTACGAGCAGTACTTC.